This TCR beta chain was captured by sequencing in a study of cytomegalovirus exposure and HLA in healthy donors. Regarding this clone: What it binds is not known.

The junction had 7 bases not matched to a gene; V was cut back by 4 bases and J by 4 bases. This CDR3 comprises 15 residues. CDR1 is LNHNV and CDR2 is YYDKDF in the germline V gene (reference sequence). Study-wide findings and caveats: Later analysis placed DRB1 highest and HLA-C lowest in TCR association rates, which differed by HLA locus. Sequencing likely caused a cluster of highly shared sequence variants.

Vbeta (60) and Jbeta (13) primers were used in the PCR. TCRdb keeps only in-frame clones here, not all; method: immunoSEQ multiplex PCR. Of about 150,000 clones listed, 80% are singletons. Donors in the study were healthy people who gave bone marrow. Input material: PBMCs. This sequence originates from a woman aged 40 to 55 in good health and CMV-seropositive. The chain has TRBV15 and TRBJ1-2, with 9 bases that match TRBD1. CDR3 in amino acids: CATSTQDRGGYGYTF. The CDR3 DNA follows: TGTGCCACCAGCACCCAGGACAGGGGTGGCTATGGCTACACCTTC.